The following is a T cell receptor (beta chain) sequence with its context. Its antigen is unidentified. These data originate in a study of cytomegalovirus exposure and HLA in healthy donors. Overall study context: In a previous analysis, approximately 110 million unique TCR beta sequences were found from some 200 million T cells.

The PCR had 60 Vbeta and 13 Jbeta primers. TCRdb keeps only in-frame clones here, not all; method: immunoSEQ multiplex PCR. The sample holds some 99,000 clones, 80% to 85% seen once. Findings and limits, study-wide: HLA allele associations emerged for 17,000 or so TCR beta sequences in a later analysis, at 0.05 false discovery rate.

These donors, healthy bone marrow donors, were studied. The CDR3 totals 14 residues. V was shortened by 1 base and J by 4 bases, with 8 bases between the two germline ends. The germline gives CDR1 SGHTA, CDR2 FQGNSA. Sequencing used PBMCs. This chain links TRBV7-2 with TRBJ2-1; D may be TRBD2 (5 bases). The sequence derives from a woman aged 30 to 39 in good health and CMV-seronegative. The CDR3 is CASSLDTGYNEQFF. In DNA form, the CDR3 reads TGTGCCAGCAGCTTAGATACGGGGTACAATGAGCAGTTCTTC.